Sequencing of this T cell receptor (beta chain) was carried out in a study of immune characterization of retroperitoneal liposarcoma. CDR3 length: 13 residues. Germline-derived CDR1 and CDR2 are MDHEN and SYDVKM. TCRdb reprocessed the PCR reads with MiXCR, giving one entry per CDR3 protein. The sample lists around 12,000 distinct CDR3 sequences, 27% occurring once. Sequencing was performed on tumor tissue. The J gene is TRBJ2-1, the V gene TRBV28; no reliable D call. The J call is uncertain, as TRBJ2-7 better fits the DNA end. This sequence originates from a male donor with retroperitoneal liposarcoma. The CDR3 nucleotides are TGTGCCAGCTCAAAAAGGAGTAGGATAGAGCAGTACTTC. The encoded protein is CASSKRSRIEQYF.